The 32 T cell receptor beta chains in this list originate from one sample, sequenced in a study of T cells in Graves' hyperthyroidism and ophthalmopathy. Researchers took RNA transcripts and amplified the TCR beta CDR3 regions from them. The HTBI primer set was used in a first-round RT-PCR of the TCR CDR3. In TCRdb, the multiplex PCR reads were re-called with MiXCR into one record per CDR3 protein. Of around 380,000 distinct CDR3 sequences listed, 13% are singletons. The specimen sequenced was blood. All receptors derive from a man aged 30 to 39 with Graves' hyperthyroidism that later progressed to Graves' ophthalmopathy.

This clonotype was counted a few times. The rearrangement links TRBV19 to TRBJ2-1, with TRBD2 matching over 12 bases. Trimming at V came to 6 bases and at J to 9 bases, leaving 15 bases not matched to a gene. The CDR3 runs to 17 residues. Germline lookup yields CDR1 LNHDA and CDR2 SQIVND (reference sequence). This CDR3 is CASSRTSGDGTAIEQFF. CDR3 DNA sequence: TGTGCCAGTAGCCGGACTAGCGGGGACGGCACGGCTATTGAGCAGTTCTTC.

The sample holds a few counts of this clonotype. CDR3 region: CASSERGRPDTQYF. CDR3 nucleotide sequence: TGTGCCAGCAGCGAACGGGGGCGCCCAGATACGCAGTATTTT. The V call is TRBV7-9, the J call TRBJ2-3, with D perhaps being TRBD1 or TRBD2 (6 bases each). Germline CDR1 and CDR2: SEHNR and FQNEAQ (reference sequence). V lost 5 bases and J 4 bases, leaving 13 bases between the germline ends. This CDR3 has 14 residues.

Comments on this clonotype: A much larger clone lies one base from this, so it may be a read error. The chain joins TRBV6-1 to TRBJ2-5; D is uncertain. This CDR3 contains 15 residues. The germline V gene has CDR1 MNHNS and CDR2 SASEGT. As DNA, the CDR3 is TGTGCCAGCAGTGAATTTTTGACCGCCCAAGAGACCAAGTACTTC. It encodes CASSEFLTAQETKYF.

This sequence joins TRBV30 and TRBJ1-6, with D possibly matching TRBD1 (6 bases). The V end was cut by 0 bases, the J end by 7 bases, with 10 bases between. CDR1 and CDR2 from the germline V gene are GTSNPN and SVGIG (reference sequence). The CDR3 runs 14 residues. CDR3 residues: CAWSVYRENSPLHF. CDR3 sequence (DNA): TGTGCCTGGAGTGTGTACAGGGAGAATTCACCCCTCCACTTT.

This clonotype was found many times. This chain connects TRBV20-1 to TRBJ2-3, with 13 bases fitting TRBD2. CDR1 and CDR2 (germline): DFQATT, SNEGSKA (reference sequence). Losses at the gene ends were 6 bases for V and 3 bases for J; bases not matched to a gene: 3. CDR3 length equals 14 residues. The chain's CDR3 is CSAPGLAGTDTQYF. CDR3 DNA: TGCAGTGCCCCGGGACTAGCGGGGACAGATACGCAGTATTTT.

Note on this clonotype: Since the CDR3 does not end with the conserved phenylalanine or tryptophan, this likely comes from a read error. The chain combines TRBV7-8 with TRBJ1-1; the match to TRBD1 covers 8 bases. Unmatched junction bases numbered 9, after V lost 1 base and J lost 5 bases. The germline V gene has CDR1 SGHVS and CDR2 FQNEAQ. The CDR3 length is 16 residues. The CDR3 coding sequence is TGTGCCAGCAGCTTAGAGGCAGGGGGCGTAAGGACTGAAGCTTTCCTT. It translates to CASSLEAGGVRTEAFL.

This clonotype was observed at least ten times. The rearrangement links TRBV28 to TRBJ2-1, with TRBD1 matching over 8 bases. Germline loops: CDR1 MDHEN, CDR2 SYDVKM. V lost 6 bases and J lost 14; bases outside the gene matches: 15. The CDR3 extends over 14 amino acids. CDR3 region: CASSQQSQGVKEFF. Here the CDR3 DNA reads TGTGCCAGCAGCCAGCAATCACAGGGGGTAAAAGAGTTCTTC.

This clonotype was seen repeatedly, ten times or more. The CDR3 bases are TGTGCCAGCAACCCCAGGGGGGCGGATAACTATGGCTACACCTTC. Amino acids: CASNPRGADNYGYTF. The chain employs TRBV6-1 and TRBJ1-2; 7 positions agree with TRBD1. V lost 7 bases, J lost 1 base, and 9 bases stayed unmatched. The CDR3 has 15 residues. Germline V gene lookup returns CDR1 MNHNS and CDR2 SASEGT.

This clonotype has more than one count but fewer than ten. V gene TRBV6-1 combines with J gene TRBJ1-2; no clear D. CDR1 is MNHNS, CDR2 SASEGT, per germline. V was clipped by 5 bases and J by 8 bases, with 15 bases between them. There are 13 residues in the CDR3. CDR3 sequence: CASSSSTELGYTF. CDR3 in DNA: TGTGCCAGCAGTTCCTCGACGGAGCTCGGCTACACCTTC.

This clonotype was observed a handful of times. This chain uses TRBV28 with TRBJ2-7, with 9 nucleotides matching TRBD1. Trimming at V came to 2 bases and at J to 5 bases, leaving 4 bases not matched to a gene. CDR3 length: 14 amino acids. Germline V gene sequence: CDR1 MDHEN, CDR2 SYDVKM. CDR3 nucleotides: TGTGCCAGCAGTTTAAGGGACAGGGTACACGAGCAGTACTTC. Its translation is CASSLRDRVHEQYF. Full variable domain (remainder filled in from reference TRBV28 and TRBJ2-7): DVKVTQSSRYLVKRTGEKVFLECVQDMDHENMFWYRQDPGLGLRLIYFSYDVKMKEKGDIPEGYSVSREKKERFSLILESASTNQTSMYLCASSLRDRVHEQYFGPGTRLTVT.

This clonotype was recorded many times. V is TRBV28 and J is TRBJ1-4; D uncertain. Germline values: CDR1 MDHEN, CDR2 SYDVKM. Between the trimmed V and J ends, which lost 2 bases and 2 bases, there was a span of 6 bases. CDR3 size: 14 residues. The CDR3 loop is CASSLARTNEKLFF. CDR3 coding DNA: TGTGCCAGCAGTTTAGCACGGACTAATGAAAAACTGTTTTTT.

This clonotype has just a few counts. V is TRBV5-1 and J is TRBJ1-4, with 7 nucleotides matching TRBD1. After removal of 4 bases from V and 8 bases from J, the junction contained 17 bases not matched to a gene. Germline-derived CDR1 and CDR2 are SGHRS and YFSETQ. This CDR3 spans 17 amino acids. CDR3: CASSASSSRGTGEKLFF. CDR3 DNA sequence: TGCGCCAGCAGCGCGTCATCGTCCAGGGGGACCGGGGAAAAACTGTTTTTT. The entire variable domain, with the rest obtained from reference TRBV5-1 and TRBJ1-4, is as follows: KAGVTQTPRYLIKTRGQQVTLSCSPISGHRSVSWYQQTPGQGLQFLFEYFSETQRNKGNFPGRFSGRQFSNSRSEMNVSTLELGDSALYLCASSASSSRGTGEKLFFGSGTQLSVL.

This clonotype has a count of ten or more. This sequence joins TRBV12-3 or TRBV12-4 and TRBJ1-1; 7 nucleotides agree with TRBD1. The junction had 6 bases not matched to a gene; V was cut back by 5 bases and J by 0 bases. This CDR3 has 15 residues. The CDR3, as DNA: TGTGCCAGCAGTAGACCCGGGACAGTGAACACTGAAGCTTTCTTT. Protein product: CASSRPGTVNTEAFF.

This clonotype has at least ten counts. The V and J genes are TRBV28 and TRBJ1-1; no definite D call. There are 12 residues in the CDR3. From germline, CDR1 is MDHEN and CDR2 SYDVKM. Trimming took 8 bases from V and 0 from J, leaving 7 bases between them. Written as DNA, the CDR3 is TGTGCCAGCTTTACTATGAACACTGAAGCTTTCTTT. This encodes CASFTMNTEAFF.

This clonotype was counted between two and nine times. V and J are TRBV6-1 and TRBJ1-2; no clear D. Germline loops: CDR1 MNHNS, CDR2 SASEGT. Trimming shortened V by 8 bases and J by 8 bases, and 15 bases separated the two germline ends. The CDR3 sequence is 12 residues long. In DNA form, the CDR3 reads TGTGCCAGCGCCGACTTGGGATGGGGCTACACCTTC. Its protein product is CASADLGWGYTF.

This clonotype has a count of ten or more. This chain links TRBV5-5 with TRBJ2-2; the match to TRBD2 covers 9 bases. This CDR3 spans 15 amino acids. Germline V gives CDR1 SGHKS, CDR2 YYEKEE (reference sequence). J gave up 5 bases and V 5 bases, and 7 bases lay outside the gene matches. Here the CDR3 reads CASSRIAGETGELFF. The DNA of the CDR3 is TGTGCCAGCAGTCGTATAGCGGGGGAAACCGGGGAGCTGTTTTTT.

This clonotype was observed a few times. The chain recombines TRBV12-3 or TRBV12-4 with TRBJ2-3; 15 nucleotides align to TRBD2. Losses at the gene ends were 6 bases for V and 3 bases for J; bases not matched to a gene: 7. The length of the CDR3 is 17 residues. CDR3 loop: CASSRTSGGANTDTQYF. The CDR3 DNA reads as TGTGCCAGCAGCCGGACTAGCGGGGGGGCAAATACAGATACGCAGTATTTT.

This clonotype was observed at least ten times. The chain combines TRBV20-1 with TRBJ2-1; D possibly uses TRBD1 or TRBD2 (6 bases each). Trimming pared 3 bases from V and 4 bases from J, leaving 13 bases between. This CDR3 has 14 amino acids. Per germline, CDR1 DFQATT and CDR2 SNEGSKA (reference sequence). DNA for the CDR3: TGCAGTGCTAGTGGAGGGGGGTCTTACAATGAGCAGTTCTTC. Amino acid sequence: CSASGGGSYNEQFF.

V and J are TRBV29-1 and TRBJ2-2; possibly TRBD2 for D (7 bases). Germline CDR1 SQVTM, CDR2 ANQGSEA. V lost 3 bases and J 8 bases, leaving 19 bases between the germline ends. CDR3 length: 15 residues. The CDR3 sequence is CSVDRRGAGAGELFF. The CDR3 DNA sequence: TGCAGCGTTGATCGTCGGGGGGCGGGCGCAGGGGAGCTGTTTTTT.

A few counts support this clonotype. This chain connects TRBV7-2 to TRBJ1-3; unclear D gene. The CDR3 totals 16 residues. Germline V gene lookup returns CDR1 SGHTA and CDR2 FQGNSA. The ends were cut back, 5 bases at V and 2 bases at J, with 16 bases in the middle. CDR3 nucleotide sequence: TGTGCCAGCAGCCCCGCCCCCCAGACACCTGGAAACACCATATATTTT. Translation gives CASSPAPQTPGNTIYF. Full variable domain (outside the CDR3, taken from reference TRBV7-2 and TRBJ1-3): GAGVSQSPSNKVTEKGKDVELRCDPISGHTALYWYRQSLGQGLEFLIYFQGNSAPDKSGLPSDRFSAERTGGSVSTLTIQRTQQEDSAVYLCASSPAPQTPGNTIYFGEGSWLTVV.

This clonotype was found a few times. The chain joins TRBV5-6 to TRBJ1-4; 8 positions match TRBD1. The V and J ends lost 5 bases and 0 bases, in that order; junction bases with no gene match: 3. In germline, CDR1 is SGHDT, CDR2 YYEEEE. The CDR3 extends over 15 amino acids. CDR3 coding DNA: TGTGCCAGCAGGGGACAGGCTGCAACTAATGAAAAACTGTTTTTT. Its protein is CASRGQAATNEKLFF. The full variable domain, in which reference TRBV5-6 and TRBJ1-4 provide the parts outside the CDR3, is DAGVTQSPTHLIKTRGQQVTLRCSPKSGHDTVSWYQQALGQGPQFIFQYYEEEERQRGNFPDRFSGHQFPNYSSELNVNALLLGDSALYLCASRGQAATNEKLFFGSGTQLSVL.

This clonotype occurred many times. The V and J genes are TRBV11-2 and TRBJ2-2; 9 nucleotides align to TRBD2. Losses at the gene ends were 0 bases for V and 3 bases for J; bases not matched to a gene: 8. The CDR3 sequence is 18 residues long. Germline CDR1 reads SGHAT; CDR2 reads FQNNGV. Written as DNA, the CDR3 is TGTGCCAGCAGCTTAGATCTTGTCGCTAGCGGGGACACCGGGGAGCTGTTTTTT. This sequence encodes CASSLDLVASGDTGELFF. The entire variable domain, with the rest obtained from reference TRBV11-2 and TRBJ2-2, is as follows: EAGVAQSPRYKIIEKRQSVAFWCNPISGHATLYWYQQILGQGPKLLIQFQNNGVVDDSQLPKDRFSAERLKGVDSTLKIQPAKLEDSAVYLCASSLDLVASGDTGELFFGEGSRLTVL.

This clonotype was detected ten times or more. V gene TRBV20-1 combines with J gene TRBJ1-4, with D maybe TRBD1 (5 bases). The V and J ends lost 8 bases and 8 bases respectively, with 12 bases between them. CDR1 and CDR2 (germline): DFQATT, SNEGSKA (reference sequence). The CDR3 has 11 residues. In DNA form, the CDR3 reads TGCAGTCCCGGGGCGGAAGAAAAACTGTTTTTT. This gives the protein CSPGAEEKLFF.

This clonotype occurred many times. This rearrangement joins TRBV12-3 or TRBV12-4 to TRBJ1-3; perhaps TRBD1 as D (5 bases). Trimming cost V 3 bases and J 7 bases, with 13 bases left between them. This CDR3 has 14 amino acids. CDR3 protein: CASSLAGPWNTIYF. CDR3 DNA: TGTGCCAGCAGTTTGGCAGGGCCCTGGAACACCATATATTTT.

The genes are TRBV19 and TRBJ2-2; D is unclear. The germline V gene has CDR1 LNHDA and CDR2 SQIVND (reference sequence). CDR3 size: 15 residues. The V end lost 1 base, the J end lost 6 bases, and 12 bases lay between the germline ends. The CDR3 DNA is TGTGCCAGTAGTATAGTTGGCGGTACGGCCGGGGAGCTGTTTTTT. As protein: CASSIVGGTAGELFF.

The V gene is TRBV28, the J gene TRBJ1-4; possible D gene TRBD1, 5 bases. Between the trimmed V and J ends, which lost 3 bases and 5 bases, there was a span of 10 bases. CDR1 and CDR2 (germline): MDHEN, SYDVKM. The CDR3 has 14 residues. The CDR3 protein is CASSFLQENEKLFF. CDR3 nucleotides: TGTGCCAGCAGTTTTCTACAGGAGAATGAAAAACTGTTTTTT.

Of note for this clonotype: A much larger clone lies one base from this, so it may be a read error. This sequence joins TRBV27 and TRBJ2-3; the match to TRBD2 covers 14 bases. Germline-derived CDR1 and CDR2 are MNHEY and SMNVEV (reference sequence). The CDR3 runs 19 residues. V lost 6 bases to trimming and J lost 4 bases; unmatched junction nucleotides: 15. The CDR3 sequence is CASSPAGTSGGGSADTQYF. The CDR3 nucleotides are TGTGCCAGCAGCCCGGCCGGGACTAGCGGGGGCGGAAGCGCAGATACGCAGTATTTT.

The table lists this clonotype with a few counts. The V gene is TRBV7-9, the J gene TRBJ2-1; tentative D call: TRBD2 (6 bases). The CDR3 has 16 residues. Germline V CDR1 and CDR2: SEHNR, FQNEAQ (reference sequence). V lost 1 base, J lost 3 bases, and 13 bases lay in between. Written as DNA, the CDR3 is TGTGCCAGCAGCTTAGGCTCGAAGGGACTCTACAATGAGCAGTTCTTC. Its protein product is CASSLGSKGLYNEQFF. The variable domain in full, with the rest retrieved from reference TRBV7-9 and TRBJ2-1, is DTGVSQNPRHKITKRGQNVTFRCDPISEHNRLYWYRQTLGQGPEFLTYFQNEAQLEKSRLLSDRFSAERPKGSFSTLEIQRTEQGDSAMYLCASSLGSKGLYNEQFFGPGTRLTVL.

The rearrangement joins TRBV9 to TRBJ2-2, with TRBD1 matching 7 bases. The CDR3 runs to 16 residues. The germline V gene encodes CDR1 SGDLS and CDR2 YYNGEE. The V and J ends lost 3 bases and 4 bases, in that order; junction bases with no gene match: 9. In nucleotides, the CDR3 is TGTGCCAGCAGCGCCACCGGGACAGCGATCACCGGGGAGCTGTTTTTT. Residues: CASSATGTAITGELFF.

This clonotype was recorded at least ten times. The chain combines TRBV6-1 with TRBJ1-1; 7 bases fit TRBD1. This CDR3 contains 15 residues. The germline CDR1 and CDR2 sequences are MNHNS and SASEGT. V was clipped by 5 bases and J by 5 bases; unmatched bases: 11. DNA for the CDR3: TGTGCCAGCAGTACCCGACAGGGAGGAAAAACTGAAGCTTTCTTT. Its protein is CASSTRQGGKTEAFF.

This chain connects TRBV7-6 to TRBJ2-3; D tentatively fits TRBD1 or TRBD2 (6 bases each). Per the germline V gene, CDR1 is SGHVS and CDR2 is FNYEAQ. The CDR3 loop spans 16 amino acids. The V gene lost 1 base and the J gene lost 5 bases, with 16 bases spanning the gap. As DNA, the CDR3 is TGTGCCAGCAGCTTAGTTGAGGGGGGCCTGAGAGATACGCAGTATTTT. Encoded protein: CASSLVEGGLRDTQYF.

The chain is built from TRBV19 and TRBJ2-5, with TRBD2 identical over 9 bases. Germline trimming cut 6 bases from V and 5 bases from J; bases unmatched to any gene: 7. Germline CDR1 reads LNHDA; CDR2 reads SQIVND (reference sequence). CDR3 length: 14 residues. The CDR3 coding sequence is TGTGCCAGTAGCGTGCGGGGGGGCGGGGAGACCCAGTACTTC. Protein sequence: CASSVRGGGETQYF.